This T cell receptor beta chain was profiled in a study of CD8+ T cells in alopecia areata. General study points: Expanded CD8+ clones among the top 100, as well as scalp clonality, were significantly decreased by tofacitinib. Shared TCR sequences were less clear between patients than in mice, possibly partly from HLA diversity.

V lost 5 bases to trimming and J lost 9 bases; unmatched junction nucleotides: 7. Germline-derived CDR1 and CDR2 are GTSNPN and SVGIG (reference sequence). This CDR3 has 12 amino acids. To note about this clone: Its antigen remains unknown.

Treatment defined: oral pan-JAK inhibitor, 5-10 mg twice daily. Sequencing templates came from extracted RNA that was reverse transcribed into cDNA. Sequencing used immunoSEQ multiplex PCR; TCRdb keeps in-frame clones, though not all of them. This sample yields approximately 200,000 clones, of which roughly 64% are seen a single time; 5.5% belongs to the top ten. The V gene is TRBV30, the J gene TRBJ2-3; 8 positions agree with TRBD1. The sequence derives from a human donor with alopecia areata. Source: CD4+ T cells sorted from blood, taken at week 24, from a patient treated with tofacitinib. CDR3: CAWAQDRDTQYF. The CDR3, as DNA: TGTGCCTGGGCACAGGACAGGGACACGCAGTATTTT.